This T cell receptor (beta chain) stems from a study of blood T cell repertoires in COVID-19. The V gene's germline CDR1 is MGHRA and CDR2 YSYEKL. The V and J ends lost 3 bases and 1 base respectively, with 22 bases between them. CDR3 length equals 18 residues. Assay used: immunoSEQ multiplex PCR; TCRdb lists only in-frame clones, some missing. The table records 150,000 to 200,000 clones, roughly 76% of them present only once. The sample taken for sequencing was peripheral blood. The chain has TRBV4-1 and TRBJ2-7; weak D call: TRBD2 (7 bases). The TCR comes from a woman aged 45 to 65 with active or convalescent COVID-19. The CDR3 region is CASSHGAGTGHGSYEQYF. In DNA form, the CDR3 reads TGCGCCAGCAGCCACGGAGCGGGGACGGGACACGGTTCCTACGAGCAGTACTTC.